This passage covers 4 T cell receptor beta chains from one sample sequenced in a study. MiXCR, run by TCRdb on the 5' RACE reads, gives a single entry per CDR3 protein. The sample lists about 55,000 distinct CDR3 sequences, 15% to 20% seen once, with about 2.2% in the top ten. The sequenced sample consisted of naive CD4+ T cells sorted from blood. Subset meaning: naive CD4+ T cells, CD4+CD45RA+CD25-. The receptor source for this set is a female donor with breast cancer.

The chain couples TRBV28 to TRBJ1-2, with unresolved D. Deletions cut 1 base from V and 4 bases from J, with 4 bases between. The CDR3 length is 12 residues. The germline CDR1 and CDR2 sequences are MDHEN and SYDVKM. In DNA, the CDR3 is TGTGCCAGCAGTTTATCTGTCTATGGCTACACCTTC. It is translated as CASSLSVYGYTF.

The table lists this clonotype with a few counts. CDR3 residues: CASRYGGMANEKLFF. In nucleotides, the CDR3 is TGTGCCAGCAGATATGGTGGGATGGCTAATGAAAAACTGTTTTTT. This chain links TRBV6-1 with TRBJ1-4, with D hard to call. The CDR3 is 15 amino acids. Trimming pared 6 bases from V and 3 bases from J, leaving 14 bases between. Germline V CDR1 and CDR2: MNHNS, SASEGT.

In regard to this clonotype: It may be a read error: a sequence one base away is much more abundant. The chain couples TRBV20-1 to TRBJ1-1, with unresolved D. Looked up from germline, CDR1 is DFQATT and CDR2 is SNEGSKA (reference sequence). The length of the CDR3 is 14 residues. V was pared by 1 base and J by 0 bases, with 9 bases between. CDR3 loop: CSARVSVMNTEAFF. The DNA for the CDR3 is TGCAGTGCTAGAGTATCCGTCATGAACACTGAAGCTTTCTTT.

This clonotype has a handful of counts. V usage is TRBV20-1 and J usage is TRBJ2-1, with D possibly matching TRBD2 (6 bases). The CDR3 has 14 residues. CDR1 DFQATT and CDR2 SNEGSKA come from the germline V gene (reference sequence). Deletions cut 5 bases from V and 6 bases from J, with 17 bases between. The CDR3 is CSAQKPGLFNEQFF. CDR3 sequence (DNA): TGCAGTGCTCAGAAACCGGGACTGTTCAATGAGCAGTTCTTC.